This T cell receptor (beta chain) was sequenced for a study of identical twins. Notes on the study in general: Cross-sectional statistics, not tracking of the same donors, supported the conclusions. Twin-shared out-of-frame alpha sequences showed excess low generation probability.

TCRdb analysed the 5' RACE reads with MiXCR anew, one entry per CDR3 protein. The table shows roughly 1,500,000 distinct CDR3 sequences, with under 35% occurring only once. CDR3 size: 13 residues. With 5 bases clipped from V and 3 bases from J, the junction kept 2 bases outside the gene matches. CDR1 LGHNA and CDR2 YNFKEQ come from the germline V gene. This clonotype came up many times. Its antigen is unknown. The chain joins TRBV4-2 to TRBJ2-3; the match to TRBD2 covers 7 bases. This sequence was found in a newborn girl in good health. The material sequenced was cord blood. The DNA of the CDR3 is TGTGCCAGCAGCAATAGCGGGACAGATACGCAGTATTTT. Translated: CASSNSGTDTQYF.